The 14 T cell receptor beta chains below come from one sample, sequenced in a study of cytomegalovirus exposure and HLA in healthy donors. It was with 60 Vbeta and 13 Jbeta primers that the PCR ran. TCRdb keeps only in-frame clones here, not all; method: immunoSEQ multiplex PCR. The sample carries over 150,000 clones, around 84% recorded once. The sequencing sample was made of PBMCs. These receptors came from a girl aged 2-10 years in good health and CMV-seropositive.

To note about this clone: In the same sample, other DNA sequences code for this CDR3. The chain combines TRBV9 with TRBJ2-3, with TRBD2 as a possible D gene (5 bases). V was pared by 2 bases and J by 2 bases, with 9 bases between. The CDR3 is 14 residues long. CDR1 and CDR2 (germline): SGDLS, YYNGEE. The CDR3 spells CASSVGLTTDTQYF. In nucleotides, the CDR3 is TGTGCCAGCAGCGTTGGACTTACCACAGATACGCAGTATTTT.

V is TRBV30 and J is TRBJ2-1; 9 bases are a match to TRBD1. The V segment lost 2 bases and the J segment 10 bases; nucleotides outside the gene matches: 9. CDR1 is GTSNPN, CDR2 SVGIG, per germline (reference sequence). This CDR3 region has 14 residues. The CDR3 DNA follows: TGTGCCTGGAGTTCGGGACAGGGATTGGGAGAGCAGTTCTTC. Protein product: CAWSSGQGLGEQFF.

The gene calls are TRBV10-3 and TRBJ1-1; D is undetermined. Germline CDR1 and CDR2: ENHRY and SYGVKD. The length of the CDR3 is 13 residues. Deletions cut 8 bases from V and 5 bases from J, with 15 bases between. The chain's CDR3 is CAIRYGVGTEAFF. The DNA of the CDR3 is TGTGCCATCCGGTACGGGGTTGGGACTGAAGCTTTCTTT.

The chain recombines TRBV5-6 with TRBJ1-4; 7 positions match TRBD1. The CDR3 is made up of 15 amino acids. J gave up 8 bases and V 6 bases, and 13 bases lay outside the gene matches. The V gene's germline CDR1 is SGHDT and CDR2 YYEEEE. The CDR3 loop reads CASITRQGNPEKLFF. The CDR3 nucleotides read TGTGCCAGCATTACTCGACAGGGTAATCCGGAAAAACTGTTTTTT.

Note on this clone: A junction end diverges from the germline sequence, so it may reflect a read error. The chain recombines TRBV18 with TRBJ1-2, with 7 positions matching TRBD1. Germline V lookup: CDR1 KGHSH, CDR2 LQKENI. The CDR3 is 14 residues long. CDR3 sequence (DNA): TGTGCCAGCTCAACGACCGGGACAGACTATGGCCACACCTTC. Its translation is CASSTTGTDYGHTF.

The rearrangement joins TRBV7-2 to TRBJ2-7; TRBD1 aligns across 11 bases. CDR3 length equals 13 residues. From germline, CDR1 is SGHTA and CDR2 FQGNSA. V lost 7 bases and J lost 2; bases outside the gene matches: 1. Written as DNA, the CDR3 is TGTGCCAGCACGGGACAGGGGGCCTACGAGCAGTACTTC. It translates to CASTGQGAYEQYF. The full variable domain, with the rest looked up from reference TRBV7-2 and TRBJ2-7, is GAGVSQSPSNKVTEKGKDVELRCDPISGHTALYWYRQSLGQGLEFLIYFQGNSAPDKSGLPSDRFSAERTGGSVSTLTIQRTQQEDSAVYLCASTGQGAYEQYFGPGTRLTVT.

The chain has TRBV12-5 and TRBJ2-7, with D unclear. Germline CDR1 LGHNT, CDR2 FRNRAP. There are 15 residues in the CDR3. V was trimmed by 2 bases and J by 2 bases, leaving 13 bases between them. The CDR3 reads CASGLTLSGPYEQYF. The CDR3 coding sequence is TGTGCTAGTGGTTTGACCCTATCAGGCCCCTACGAGCAGTACTTC.

V gene TRBV28 combines with J gene TRBJ2-7; perhaps TRBD2 as D (5 bases). Germline CDR1 and CDR2: MDHEN and SYDVKM. CDR3 length: 14 residues. V was trimmed by 5 bases and J by 5 bases, leaving 16 bases between them. The CDR3 loop is CASSSGPRPHEQYF. CDR3 nucleotide sequence: TGTGCCAGCAGTAGCGGCCCCAGGCCCCACGAGCAGTACTTC. Full variable domain (rest looked up from reference TRBV28 and TRBJ2-7): DVKVTQSSRYLVKRTGEKVFLECVQDMDHENMFWYRQDPGLGLRLIYFSYDVKMKEKGDIPEGYSVSREKKERFSLILESASTNQTSMYLCASSSGPRPHEQYFGPGTRLTVT.

The J gene is TRBJ1-5, the V gene TRBV29-1; a possible D gene is TRBD1 (5 bases). The germline V gene encodes CDR1 SQVTM and CDR2 ANQGSEA. The CDR3 runs to 13 residues. Trimming pared 4 bases from V and 5 bases from J, leaving 12 bases between. The CDR3 DNA follows: TGCAGCGTTGTTTCAGGGATGGATCAGCCCCAGCATTTT. Translation: CSVVSGMDQPQHF. The full variable domain, rest sourced from reference TRBV29-1 and TRBJ1-5, is SAVISQKPSRDICQRGTSLTIQCQVDSQVTMMFWYRQQPGQSLTLIATANQGSEATYESGFVIDKFPISRPNLTFSTLTVSNMSPEDSSIYLCSVVSGMDQPQHFGDGTRLSIL.

This clone occurred once. The rearrangement links TRBV28 to TRBJ1-2; 8 nucleotides match TRBD1. J gave up 3 bases and V 11 bases, and 8 bases lay outside the gene matches. Germline loops: CDR1 MDHEN, CDR2 SYDVKM. The CDR3 runs 13 residues. The CDR3 loop is CACSRGRYYGYTF. As DNA, the CDR3 is TGTGCCTGTTCCAGGGGGCGCTACTATGGCTACACCTTC.

This rearrangement joins TRBV6-4 to TRBJ1-1; D may be TRBD1 (5 bases). The germline V gene encodes CDR1 MRHNA and CDR2 SNTAGT. V was clipped by 0 bases and J by 10 bases, with 9 bases between them. The CDR3 is 12 residues long. CDR3 nucleotide sequence: TGTGCCAGCAGTGACTCGCGGGGCGCAGCTTTCTTT. Protein sequence: CASSDSRGAAFF.

CDR3 sequence (DNA): TGTGCCTGGAGTGCGGACAGGGGACCCTCTGGCTACACCTTC. It yields the protein CAWSADRGPSGYTF. The chain carries TRBV30 and TRBJ1-2; 9 bases are shared with TRBD1. CDR1 and CDR2 (germline): GTSNPN, SVGIG (reference sequence). This CDR3 has 14 amino acids. Trimming took 1 base from V and 7 from J; bases not matched to a gene: 7.

V is TRBV11-2 and J is TRBJ1-1; D is unclear. Per the germline V gene, CDR1 is SGHAT and CDR2 is FQNNGV. V lost 8 bases to trimming and J lost 3 bases, with 10 bases between them. This CDR3 region has 12 residues. The CDR3 region is CASRSHYTEAFF. CDR3 sequence (DNA): TGTGCCAGCCGAAGCCACTACACTGAAGCTTTCTTT.

This chain joins TRBV15 and TRBJ1-6; D ambiguous. The CDR3 consists of 15 residues. The germline V gene encodes CDR1 LNHNV and CDR2 YYDKDF (reference sequence). V lost 3 bases, J lost 8 bases, and 14 bases lay in between. For the CDR3, the DNA is TGTGCCACCAGCAGCAACATGGACTTGGATTCACCCCTCCACTTT. As protein: CATSSNMDLDSPLHF.